This note documents a single T cell receptor beta chain sequence. Its target is unknown. This record belongs to a study of blood T cells in healthy people across ages. Notes on the study in general: The recorded TCR beta diversity per million T cells decreased in a roughly linear manner with age.

Healthy individuals of Caucasian origin from Russia, aged about 6 to 95, served as donors. The second PCR ran roughly 6 to 11 cycles with a sample-barcoded 5' primer and J-beta primers. CDR3-containing paired-end reads numbered at least 2.5 million in each sample. TCRdb reprocessed the 5' RACE reads with MiXCR, giving one entry per CDR3 protein. The sample lists about 1.1 million distinct CDR3 sequences; 35% to 40% were seen once. This CDR3 spans 15 amino acids. V lost 3 bases and J lost 3, with 9 bases in between. This clonotype was obtained from a man in his late teens or twenties in good health. V is TRBV12-3 or TRBV12-4 and J is TRBJ2-6, with D perhaps assigned TRBD1 or TRBD2 (5 bases each). Sequencing was performed on blood. This CDR3 reads CASSFGTDGANVLTF. CDR3 bases: TGTGCCAGCAGTTTTGGGACCGATGGGGCCAACGTCCTGACTTTC.